This section outlines one T cell receptor (beta chain) sequence together with its context. Its antigen remains unknown. Semi-nested PCR with Nested Universal Primer A followed constant-region reverse priming of full-length variable regions. TCRdb re-called the 5' RACE reads through MiXCR, storing one row per CDR3 protein. The table includes approximately 40,000 distinct CDR3 sequences, less than 25% detected once. Study-level results: Greatest tumor Treg TCR overlap was with tumor naive CD4+ cells. The larger cohort examined one V-J beta rearrangement, not whole repertoires. Tumor memory CD4+ T cell TCR gene usage was found to cluster with blood and lymph node memory CD4+ cells and with lymph node naive CD4+ cells.

Cells sorted as Tregs were CD4+, CD25+ and CD127-/low. Trimming took off 11 bases at V and 9 bases at J, with 17 bases between the two ends. Per germline, CDR1 MDHEN and CDR2 SYDVKM. CDR3 length: 13 residues. The clonotype was recovered from a female donor with breast cancer. The chain uses TRBV28 and TRBJ1-6; D perhaps matches TRBD1 (6 bases). The sequencing sample was made of Tregs sorted from blood. The CDR3 region has the DNA TGTGCCTCAAGGGGGGGGACAAGTTCACCCCTCCACTTT. This gives the protein CASRGGTSSPLHF.